Each of the 23 T cell receptor beta chains below was sequenced from the same sample in a study of blood T cell repertoires in COVID-19. The protocol was immunoSEQ multiplex PCR, while the TCRdb copy is restricted to in-frame clones and leaves out a portion. Seen here are 25,000 or so clones, roughly 94% observed once, and the top ten hold less than 4.5%. Sequencing was done on a sample of peripheral blood. These receptors were taken from a woman between 50 and 59 years old with active COVID-19.

The chain has TRBV11-2 and TRBJ2-2; 9 positions match TRBD1. The CDR3 has 14 residues. V shed 1 base, J shed 6 bases, and the junction held 0 bases outside the gene matches. Germline V CDR1 and CDR2: SGHAT, FQNNGV. The CDR3 here is CASSLGTGAGELFF. As DNA, the CDR3 is TGTGCCAGCAGCTTAGGGACAGGGGCCGGGGAGCTGTTTTTT.

The CDR3 DNA reads as TGTGCCAGCAGCACCCACAGGGGGCTTAATGAAAAACTGTTTTTT. Translated, it gives CASSTHRGLNEKLFF. The rearrangement uses TRBV28 and TRBJ1-4; 9 nucleotides agree with TRBD1. J lost 4 bases, V lost 6 bases, and 6 bases had no gene match. The CDR3 has 15 residues. Germline V gene sequence: CDR1 MDHEN, CDR2 SYDVKM.

This chain links TRBV5-1 with TRBJ2-1, with 9 bases fitting TRBD2. The V segment lost 5 bases and the J segment 9 bases; nucleotides outside the gene matches: 15. Looked up from germline, CDR1 is SGHRS and CDR2 is YFSETQ. The CDR3 contains 16 residues. Written as DNA, the CDR3 is TGCGCCAGCAGTATCCTAGCGGGGCCAGAGCGGCCTGAGCAGTTCTTC. Translated, it gives CASSILAGPERPEQFF.

Concerning this clone itself: Mismatch with germline at one junction end may stem from a read error. This chain connects TRBV3-1 (or the pseudogene TRBV3-2) to TRBJ2-5; possible D gene TRBD1, 6 bases. The CDR3 contains 15 residues. Germline CDR1 and CDR2: LGHDT and YNNKEL (reference sequence). CDR3 residues: CASSHTGFIQETRYF. The CDR3 DNA reads TGTGCCAGCAGCCATACAGGGTTTATACAAGAGACCCGGTACTTC.

The V and J genes are TRBV2 and TRBJ1-4; D gene unclear. The germline CDR1 and CDR2 sequences are SNHLY and FYNNEI. V lost 6 bases, J lost 5 bases, and 10 bases lay in between. The CDR3 is 13 amino acids. CDR3 bases: TGTGCCAGCAGCCAGGACTGGAATGAAAAACTGTTTTTT. It codes for CASSQDWNEKLFF. Full variable domain (rest looked up from reference TRBV2 and TRBJ1-4): EPEVTQTPSHQVTQMGQEVILRCVPISNHLYFYWYRQILGQKVEFLVSFYNNEISEKSEIFDDQFSVERPDGSNFTLKIRSTKLEDSAMYFCASSQDWNEKLFFGSGTQLSVL.

Of note for this clone: A read error may produce the germline difference seen at one junction end. The genes are TRBV2 and TRBJ2-1, with 8 positions matching TRBD2. The CDR3 runs to 12 residues. CDR1 is SNHLY and CDR2 is FYNNEI in the germline V gene. The CDR3 sequence: CASSLLAARPLF. The CDR3 bases are TGTGCCAGCAGTTTACTAGCGGCCCGACCCCTCTTC.

In the case of this clone: One end of the junction fails to match germline, which may point to a read error. V gene TRBV28 combines with J gene TRBJ2-1; TRBD2 matches at 7 bases. Germline assignment: CDR1 MDHEN and CDR2 SYDVKM. This CDR3 has 15 residues. CDR3 residues: CASRGVSGYYTEQFF. DNA of the CDR3: TGTGCCAGCAGGGGGGTTAGCGGGTACTACACTGAGCAGTTCTTC.

The V and J genes are TRBV6-5 and TRBJ1-3; D gene unclear. Trimming cost V 0 bases and J 0 bases, with 9 bases left between them. This CDR3 has 16 amino acids. CDR1 is MNHEY, CDR2 SVGAGI, per germline. CDR3 protein: CASSYSTRVSGNTIYF. The DNA of the CDR3 is TGTGCCAGCAGTTACTCCACTAGAGTCTCTGGAAACACCATATATTTT.

The chain couples TRBV6-2 or TRBV6-3 to TRBJ2-7; 13 nucleotides line up with TRBD2. Looked up from germline, CDR1 is MNHEY and CDR2 is SVGEGT. J lost 3 bases, V lost 2 bases, and 4 bases had no gene match. This CDR3 is built from 16 residues. CDR3 loop: CASSYGLAGVIYEQYF. Here the CDR3 DNA reads TGTGCCAGCAGTTACGGACTAGCGGGAGTAATCTACGAGCAGTACTTC.

The rearrangement uses TRBV13 and TRBJ1-3, with TRBD1 identical over 9 bases. V lost 4 bases and J lost 4; bases outside the gene matches: 5. The CDR3 spans 15 residues. In germline, CDR1 is PRHDT, CDR2 FYEKMQ (reference sequence). CDR3 coding DNA: TGTGCCAGCAGCTCCGGGACAGGGTTCGGAAACACCATATATTTT. Protein: CASSSGTGFGNTIYF.

This chain uses TRBV2 with TRBJ1-2; 10 positions agree with TRBD1. The CDR3 extends over 15 amino acids. The germline gives CDR1 SNHLY, CDR2 FYNNEI. Germline trimming cut 2 bases from V and 2 bases from J; bases unmatched to any gene: 2. CDR3 amino acids: CASSEPGQGNYGYTF. The CDR3 nucleotides are TGTGCCAGCAGTGAACCGGGACAGGGGAACTATGGCTACACCTTC.

This chain uses TRBV6-1 with TRBJ2-5, with 10 bases fitting TRBD2. V was clipped by 0 bases and J by 2 bases; unmatched bases: 3. Germline CDR1 reads MNHNS; CDR2 reads SASEGT. This CDR3 comprises 16 residues. For the CDR3, the DNA is TGTGCCAGCAGTGAAGCAACTAGCGGGGTACAAGAGACCCAGTACTTC. This sequence encodes CASSEATSGVQETQYF.

A few counts support this clone. The CDR3 spells CASSQGQGGRDGEQFF. CDR3 in DNA: TGTGCCAGCAGCCAAGGACAGGGGGGCCGGGACGGTGAGCAGTTCTTC. This chain connects TRBV11-3 to TRBJ2-1, with TRBD1 identical over 10 bases. The trim removed 5 bases at V and 9 bases at J, leaving 13 bases unmatched. CDR1 SGHNT and CDR2 YENEEA come from the germline V gene. The CDR3 covers 16 residues. Together with reference TRBV11-3 and TRBJ2-1, the CDR3 gives the full variable domain: EAGVVQSPRYKIIEKKQPVAFWCNPISGHNTLYWYLQNLGQGPELLIRYENEEAVDDSQLPKDRFSAERLKGVDSTLKIQPAELGDSAVYLCASSQGQGGRDGEQFFGPGTRLTVL.

This sequence joins TRBV11-2 and TRBJ1-1; D gene uncertain. Germline V gives CDR1 SGHAT, CDR2 FQNNGV. The CDR3 runs 13 residues. V shed 1 base and J shed 1 base, with 4 bases lying between them. In DNA form, the CDR3 reads TGTGCCAGCAGCTTAGTATCGAACACTGAAGCTTTCTTT. Translation: CASSLVSNTEAFF.

J is TRBJ2-3 and V is TRBV6-2 or TRBV6-3, with 8 bases that match TRBD2. Germline CDR1 MNHEY, CDR2 SVGEGT. This CDR3 comprises 17 residues. Trimming cost V 4 bases and J 2 bases; bases outside gene matches: 11. CDR3 sequence (DNA): TGTGCCAGCAGTTCGTCCCCGAAGCGGGGGCTCACAGATACGCAGTATTTT. This gives the protein CASSSSPKRGLTDTQYF.

The chain is built from TRBV5-6 and TRBJ1-1; D unresolved. Trimming removed 0 bases at V and 1 base at J, with 16 bases between. The V gene's germline CDR1 is SGHDT and CDR2 YYEEEE. There are 17 residues in the CDR3. The CDR3 sequence: CASSLALGGRANTEAFF. The CDR3 bases are TGTGCCAGCAGCTTGGCCCTAGGTGGCAGAGCGAACACTGAAGCTTTCTTT.

The chain joins TRBV12-3 or TRBV12-4 to TRBJ1-1; 8 nucleotides agree with TRBD1. The CDR3 length is 13 residues. V was pared by 10 bases and J by 6 bases, with 10 bases of the junction left unmatched. This CDR3 reads CATSDRGGSEAFF. The CDR3 bases are TGTGCCACCTCAGACAGGGGCGGTTCTGAAGCTTTCTTT.

The gene calls are TRBV5-1 and TRBJ1-2; 9 bases agree with TRBD1. The germline V gene has CDR1 SGHRS and CDR2 YFSETQ. This CDR3 is 16 amino acids long. Unmatched junction bases numbered 9, after V lost 0 bases and J lost 6 bases. The CDR3 DNA reads TGCGCCAGCAGCTTGGAAAGTAGGGACAGGGTCAATGGCTACACCTTC. Translating gives CASSLESRDRVNGYTF.

The chain uses TRBV2 and TRBJ2-7; weak D call: TRBD1 (5 bases). The CDR3 has 11 residues. Germline assignment: CDR1 SNHLY and CDR2 FYNNEI. Trimming took off 8 bases at V and 5 bases at J, with 10 bases between the two ends. CDR3 DNA sequence: TGTGCCAGCGGGGCAGGCGACGAGCAGTACGTC. Translation: CASGAGDEQYV.

The chain combines TRBV7-3 with TRBJ1-6; the D gene is possibly TRBD1 (5 bases). The CDR3 is made up of 15 amino acids. V shed 2 bases and J shed 8 bases, with 13 bases lying between them. Per the germline V gene, CDR1 is SGHTA and CDR2 is FQGTGA. This chain's CDR3 is CASSLGGTRDSPLHF. Here the CDR3 DNA reads TGTGCCAGCAGCTTAGGAGGGACGAGAGATTCACCCCTCCACTTT. The variable domain in full, completed from reference TRBV7-3 and TRBJ1-6, reads GAGVSQTPSNKVTEKGKYVELRCDPISGHTALYWYRQSLGQGPEFLIYFQGTGAADDSGLPNDRFFAVRPEGSVSTLKIQRTERGDSAVYLCASSLGGTRDSPLHFGNGTRLTVT.

V is TRBV2 and J is TRBJ1-1, with 9 positions matching TRBD1. V dropped 6 bases and J dropped 11; count of bases not matched to a gene: 16. The germline CDR1 and CDR2 sequences are SNHLY and FYNNEI. The CDR3 totals 15 residues. CDR3 sequence: CASSDRDRANSYAFF. In DNA, the CDR3 is TGTGCCAGCAGCGATAGGGACAGGGCGAATTCGTATGCTTTCTTT.

The chain couples TRBV3-1 (or the pseudogene TRBV3-2) to TRBJ1-3, with D unresolved. Germline V gene data show CDR1 as LGHDT and CDR2 as YNNKEL (reference sequence). V lost 0 bases, J lost 0 bases, and 9 bases lay in between. This CDR3 spans 16 amino acids. CDR3 DNA sequence: TGTGCCAGCAGCCAAGACCCGGACTTCTCTGGAAACACCATATATTTT. Its translation is CASSQDPDFSGNTIYF.

This chain connects TRBV7-9 to TRBJ1-6; 8 positions match TRBD1. The CDR3 consists of 14 residues. V was clipped by 5 bases and J by 5 bases; unmatched bases: 2. Looked up from germline, CDR1 is SEHNR and CDR2 is FQNEAQ (reference sequence). CDR3 sequence: CASSRGQDNSPLHF. CDR3 in DNA: TGTGCCAGCAGCCGGGGACAGGATAATTCACCCCTCCACTTT.